The rows below give T cell receptor beta chains drawn from one sample of a study of metastatic and nonmetastatic thyroid tumors. TCRdb reanalyzed the PCR reads with MiXCR. The repertoire has 45,000 to 65,000 clones, approximately 22% of them found once; the top ten carry 4% to 5%. Material for sequencing was blood. Source of these receptors: a female donor with papillary thyroid cancer or a benign thyroid nodule (not recorded which). Some clones in this sample may be carry-over from other donors' samples. Both conserved end residues are part of each CDR3. The D gene is left open where the match is weak. Size is omitted from some rows. Given values are once, few, many or a class for expanded clones.

few | . | TRBJ2-5 | TRBV5-6 | TGTGCCAGCAGCTTGGGGGGTTTAGTCCAAGAGACCCAGTACTTC | CASSLGGLVQETQYF
many | TRBD2 | TRBJ2-5 | TRBV19 | TGTGCCAGTACCCCAGCGGGAGGGTTAGGAGAGACCCAGTACTTC | CASTPAGGLGETQYF
many | TRBD2 | TRBJ2-1 | TRBV20-1 | TGCAGTGCTAGAGATAGCAGCTTCCGGGCGGGGGGCCTCAATGAGCAGTTCTTC | CSARDSSFRAGGLNEQFF
. | . | TRBJ1-2 | TRBV20-1 | TGCAGTGCTAGAGTAGGGATTCGTGCGGCCTACTATGGCTACACCTTC | CSARVGIRAAYYGYTF
few | . | TRBJ1-2 | TRBV6-1 | TGTGCCAGCAGCCCCGTCTTAATGGGTTGCTACACCTTT | CASSPVLMGCYTF
many | TRBD1 | TRBJ1-5 | TRBV20-1 | TGCAGTGCTAATGACAGGGCGTATCAGCCCCAGCATTTT | CSANDRAYQPQHF
many | . | TRBJ1-4 | TRBV6-1 | TGTGCCAGCAGTGAAAGTAGGCAGTGGAAGGAAAAACTGTTTTTT | CASSESRQWKEKLFF
many | . | TRBJ1-5 | TRBV6-5 | TGTGCCAGCAGTTACGGAGGGGGTCAGCCCCAGCATTTT | CASSYGGGQPQHF
few | . | TRBJ2-7 | TRBV7-2 | TGTGCCAGCAGCCTTGACATGCTCAGCGAGCAGTACTTC | CASSLDMLSEQYF
many | . | TRBJ2-3 | TRBV27 | TGTGCCAGCAGTTCGTTAACAAACCTGGCCGTAGATACGCAGTATTTT | CASSSLTNLAVDTQYF
many | . | TRBJ1-3 | TRBV12-5 | TGTGCTAGTGGTTTGGATGGAAACACCATATATTTT | CASGLDGNTIYF
many | . | TRBJ2-2 | TRBV6-1 | TGTGCCAGCAGCGCCGGGACACTACTCACCGGGGAGCTGTTTTTT | CASSAGTLLTGELFF
many | TRBD1 | TRBJ1-2 | TRBV18 | TGTGCCAGCTCGCCACCGGGACAGGAGAATGGGGCTGGCTACACCTTC | CASSPPGQENGAGYTF
many | . | TRBJ1-5 | TRBV7-2 | TGTGCCAGCAGCCCGGGGTGGCAGTTCAATCAGCCCCAGCATTTT | CASSPGWQFNQPQHF
. | TRBD1 | TRBJ2-7 | TRBV3-1 | TGTGCCAGCAGCCCCCGAGGACAGGGTACATACGAGAAGTACTTC | CASSPRGQGTYEKYF
. | . | TRBJ2-5 | TRBV7-7 | TGTGCTAGAAGCCCCGGCCCGGGGGCCGGTGAGACCCAGTACTTC | CARSPGPGAGETQYF
many | TRBD2 | TRBJ2-1 | TRBV20-1 | TGCAGTGTCCCGGGACTAGCGGGAGCCAATGAGCAGTTCTTC | CSVPGLAGANEQFF
many | TRBD1 | TRBJ2-3 | TRBV28 | TGTGCCCGCAACCCGGGACAGGGGGCCACAGATACGCAGTATTTT | CARNPGQGATDTQYF
many | TRBD1 | TRBJ2-2 | TRBV20-1 | TGCAGTACAGACAGGGATAACACCGGGGAGCTGTTTTTT | CSTDRDNTGELFF
many | . | TRBJ1-2 | TRBV9 | TGTGCCAGCAGCGTAGGGGGAAACTATGGCTACACCTTC | CASSVGGNYGYTF
. | . | TRBJ1-1 | TRBV5-1 | TGCGCCAGCAGCCTAATGACCGGGGCCACTGAAGATTTCTTT | CASSLMTGATEDFF
many | TRBD2 | TRBJ2-7 | TRBV25-1 | TGTGCCAGCAGTGAATGGAGCGGGGCGAGCGACGAGCAGTACTTC | CASSEWSGASDEQYF
few | TRBD2 | TRBJ2-4 | TRBV15 | TGTGCCACCTCCAAAGGGGAGGGTCGGAACATTCAGTACTTC | CATSKGEGRNIQYF
few | . | TRBJ2-2 | TRBV28 | TGTGCCAGCAGTTTATCGGGGGTAACCCTCACCGGGGAGCTGTTTTTT | CASSLSGVTLTGELFF
. | TRBD1 | TRBJ1-6 | TRBV9 | TGTGCCAGCAGCCAGGGACAGGTCAATTCACCACTCCACTTT | CASSQGQVNSPLHF
many | . | TRBJ2-5 | TRBV9 | TGTGCCAGCAGCCCGAGACTAGTGGGGGAGACCCAGTACTTC | CASSPRLVGETQYF
. | . | TRBJ2-7 | TRBV4-1 | TGCGCCAGCAGCCAAGGTCTCAGGAGTGTGGATCAGTACTTC | CASSQGLRSVDQYF
many | . | TRBJ1-5 | TRBV19 | TGTGCCAGTAGTGATCAACGGAACAATCAGCCCCAGCATTTT | CASSDQRNNQPQHF
many | . | TRBJ2-6 | TRBV28 | TGTGCCAGCAGTTTATGGGGTATCGGGTTGGGGGCCAACGTCCTGACTTTC | CASSLWGIGLGANVLTF
many | . | TRBJ2-3 | TRBV7-3 | TGTGCCAGCAGTTTAACGGGAGTGAGCACAGATACGCAGTATTTT | CASSLTGVSTDTQYF
many | . | TRBJ1-1 | TRBV5-1 | TGCGCCAGCAGCTTGGGTCAGTCATACACTGAAGCTTTCTTT | CASSLGQSYTEAFF
many | TRBD1 | TRBJ2-2 | TRBV12-3/TRBV12-4 | TGTGCCAGCAGTCGGGGACAGCCGAACACCGGGGAGCTGTTTTTT | CASSRGQPNTGELFF
many | . | TRBJ2-1 | TRBV6-1 | TGTGCCAGCAGCCGGGGGAATGAGCAGTTCTTC | CASSRGNEQFF
many | . | TRBJ2-3 | TRBV11-2 | TGTGCCAGCATGGGGGGGGGCGCAGATACGCAGTATTTT | CASMGGGADTQYF
many | . | TRBJ2-3 | TRBV6-1 | TGTGCCAGCAGTGAATCGGATACGCAGTATTTT | CASSESDTQYF
many | . | TRBJ1-2 | TRBV29-1 | TGCAGCGTTGTCGTAGGCTATGGCTACACCTTC | CSVVVGYGYTF
many | TRBD2 | TRBJ2-3 | TRBV5-1 | TGCGCCAGCAGCTTCAGTAGCGGGAGTGATACGCAGTATTTT | CASSFSSGSDTQYF
many | . | TRBJ2-7 | TRBV18 | TGTGCCAGCTCACCACCGGTCGTTAAAGGACTTTACGAGCAGTACTTC | CASSPPVVKGLYEQYF
. | TRBD1 | TRBJ2-1 | TRBV27 | TGTGCCAGTATCCCCCCGGACAGGCCGTACAATGAGCAGTTCTTC | CASIPPDRPYNEQFF
. | . | TRBJ2-7 | TRBV4-2 | TGTGCGATCAGCCAAGATGGCCCGAGACGCACCCACGAGCAGTACTTC | CAISQDGPRRTHEQYF
. | TRBD2 | TRBJ2-7 | TRBV11-2 | TGTGCCAGCATCGTCCAAGCCGGGACTACCCCCTACGAGCACTACTTC | CASIVQAGTTPYEHYF
few | . | TRBJ2-7 | TRBV12-3/TRBV12-4 | TGTGCCATCAGCATGACAGTGGGCTTTTCCTACGAGCAGTACTTC | CAISMTVGFSYEQYF
once | . | TRBJ2-7 | TRBV9 | TGTGCCAGCAGCGTAGCACTTTGTGAGCAGTACTTC | CASSVALCEQYF
many | . | TRBJ2-5 | TRBV11-2 | TGTGCCAGCAGCTTAGGCCTATCCCAAGAGACCCAGTACTTC | CASSLGLSQETQYF